A selection of T cell receptor beta chains follows, all from one sample in a study of T cells in Graves' hyperthyroidism and ophthalmopathy. TCRdb re-analysed the multiplex PCR reads in MiXCR, keeping a single row per CDR3 protein. The repertoire holds fewer than 850,000 distinct CDR3 sequences, 15% to 20% seen once, with roughly 15% in the top ten. The specimen sequenced was blood. These receptors originate from a man aged 50-59 years with Graves' hyperthyroidism. Each CDR3 is given with its conserved first and last residue.

J gene,V gene,CDR3 protein
TRBJ2-6,TRBV5-1,CASSIRQGAGANVLTF
TRBJ2-7,TRBV25-1,CASMRPATYEQYF
TRBJ1-2,TRBV27,CASSVLGGDYGYTF
TRBJ2-1,TRBV5-1,CASRQVMGSYNEQFF
TRBJ1-1,TRBV7-8,CASSSLVTMNTEAFF
TRBJ1-1,TRBV18,CASSPPEIGTEAFF
TRBJ1-1,TRBV9,CASSATEPTGVTEAFF
TRBJ2-2,TRBV24-1,CATSDPGAVNTGELFF
TRBJ2-7,TRBV4-3,CASSQDLWSGTDSYEQYF
TRBJ2-5,TRBV20-1,CSAETQGWSQYF
TRBJ2-3,TRBV9,CASSPTGASTDTQYF
TRBJ2-2,TRBV12-3/TRBV12-4,CASIGGRANTGELFF
TRBJ1-2,TRBV28,CASSGTGRGDGYTF
TRBJ2-7,TRBV6-1,CASSENWDRAYEQYF
TRBJ1-2,TRBV30,CAWRGTERDGYTF
TRBJ2-1,TRBV20-1,CSGKPGQGHNEQFF
TRBJ1-1,TRBV24-1,CATRNTGNTEAFF
TRBJ1-2,TRBV5-8,CASSLRTVSNYGYTF
TRBJ2-2,TRBV30,CAWSVLSGELFF
TRBJ1-1,TRBV5-1,CASSLAGVYRVNTEAFF
TRBJ2-1,TRBV28,CASIPLGVRGGEQFF
TRBJ1-5,TRBV28,CASSNLGWGQGWTPQHF
TRBJ2-5,TRBV2,CASSEALHGGETQYF
TRBJ1-5,TRBV9,CASSVGGDHQPQHF
TRBJ2-2,TRBV14,CASSLAWLRTGELFF
TRBJ2-4,TRBV9,CASSAVMAGIQYF
TRBJ1-6,TRBV18,CASSPRQGLNSPLHF
TRBJ2-1,TRBV9,CASSAQPSGRRNEQFF
TRBJ2-1,TRBV19,CASSMGTVGLYNEQFF
TRBJ1-5,TRBV28,CASFLGGQINSNQPQHF
TRBJ2-2,TRBV10-3,CAIPRVRDSYTGELFF
TRBJ2-7,TRBV20-1,CSAGARSGSRYEQYF
TRBJ2-7,TRBV11-2,CASSSRQGYYEQYF
TRBJ1-1,TRBV29-1,CSVGRTGEGTEAFF
TRBJ1-4,TRBV27,CASSWGDATNEKLFF
TRBJ2-1,TRBV24-1,CATSDGGSSYNEQFF
TRBJ2-7,TRBV4-1,CASSPENRGGTYEQYF
TRBJ2-1,TRBV7-9,CASSSWGSSDEQFF
TRBJ2-7,TRBV7-9,CASSLLLGGATNEQYF
TRBJ2-1,TRBV18,CASSQSNNEQFF
TRBJ1-5,TRBV27,CASSPGQGGGSNQPQHF
TRBJ2-2,TRBV6-1,CASSEAIFHREGGELFF
TRBJ1-1,TRBV2,CASPGGDTEAFF
TRBJ2-2,TRBV12-3/TRBV12-4,CASIDGPGWNTGELFF
TRBJ2-5,TRBV19,CASGQSETQYF
TRBJ2-1,TRBV27,CASSFYGYNEQFF
TRBJ2-3,TRBV11-2,CASSLVSGLVRTQYF
TRBJ1-1,TRBV3-1,CASSPQDLNTEAFF